Below are 15 T cell receptor beta chains sequenced from a single sample in a study of T cells after yellow fever vaccination. TCRdb reprocessed the 5' RACE reads with MiXCR, giving one entry per CDR3 protein. The sample shows hundreds of thousands of distinct CDR3 sequences, around an eighth of them seen only once. Sequenced here: PBMCs, sampled on the day of the yellow fever booster vaccination. The receptors stem from a man aged 25 to 45 who received the YFV17D yellow fever vaccine.

This clonotype was seen many times. This chain joins TRBV7-2 and TRBJ2-1; perhaps D is TRBD1 or TRBD2 (6 bases each). This CDR3 has 17 residues. V lost 6 bases and J 2 bases, leaving 20 bases between the germline ends. CDR1 and CDR2 from the germline V gene are SGHTA and FQGNSA. CDR3 DNA: TGTGCCAGCAGTTCCAGCGGGTCCCCAGGGGCCTACAATGAGCAGTTCTTC. This translates into CASSSSGSPGAYNEQFF.

The table lists this clonotype with a few counts. This chain links TRBV28 with TRBJ2-5, with D tentatively TRBD1 (6 bases). With 6 bases removed from V and 1 base from J, the gap between germline ends came to 21 bases. There are 17 residues in the CDR3. Germline V lookup: CDR1 MDHEN, CDR2 SYDVKM. The CDR3 DNA is TGTGCCAGCAGACAACCCGGACAGAGACAAATCCAAGAGACCCAGTACTTC. Residues: CASRQPGQRQIQETQYF. Using reference TRBV28 and TRBJ2-5 for the parts outside the CDR3, the full variable domain is DVKVTQSSRYLVKRTGEKVFLECVQDMDHENMFWYRQDPGLGLRLIYFSYDVKMKEKGDIPEGYSVSREKKERFSLILESASTNQTSMYLCASRQPGQRQIQETQYFGPGTRLLVL.

This clonotype was observed a few times. The chain uses TRBV9 and TRBJ2-6; no reliable D call. Germline CDR1 SGDLS, CDR2 YYNGEE. The CDR3 spans 14 residues. The germline V and J ends were trimmed by 5 bases and 4 bases, with 10 bases remaining between them. The CDR3 DNA follows: TGTGCCAGCAGTTCCTCAGGAGGGGCCAACGTCCTGACTTTC. Encoded protein: CASSSSGGANVLTF.

This clonotype has only a few counts. The chain links TRBV29-1 to TRBJ2-3; 7 bases line up with TRBD2. The germline gives CDR1 SQVTM, CDR2 ANQGSEA. Trimming at V came to 6 bases and at J to 3 bases, leaving 6 bases not matched to a gene. The CDR3 runs 13 residues. The CDR3 DNA follows: TGCAGCGTCGGGGAGCGGGGAACAGATACGCAGTATTTT. Translating it yields CSVGERGTDTQYF.

The chain combines TRBV20-1 with TRBJ2-5; D possibly corresponds to TRBD2 (6 bases). The CDR3 runs 15 residues. Germline V lookup: CDR1 DFQATT, CDR2 SNEGSKA (reference sequence). V lost 1 base, J lost 2 bases, and 14 bases lay in between. The CDR3 sequence is CSARGSSEKQETQYF. The CDR3 DNA sequence: TGCAGTGCTAGAGGATCTAGCGAGAAACAAGAGACCCAGTACTTC.

V usage is TRBV4-3 and J usage is TRBJ2-2; 9 bases match TRBD2. The trim removed 0 bases at V and 3 bases at J, leaving 5 bases unmatched. The germline gives CDR1 LGHNA, CDR2 YSLEER. The CDR3 has 17 amino acids. This CDR3 is CASSQDFAGGDTGELFF. CDR3 in DNA: TGCGCCAGCAGCCAAGATTTTGCGGGAGGGGACACCGGGGAGCTGTTTTTT.

This clonotype was counted only a few times. The J gene is TRBJ1-1, the V gene TRBV29-1; the match to TRBD1 covers 7 bases. J was trimmed by 7 bases and V by 6 bases; bases with no gene match: 17. Germline CDR1 SQVTM, CDR2 ANQGSEA. The CDR3 is 15 residues long. The CDR3 protein is CSVNYRDRPRGEAFF. The CDR3 DNA is TGCAGCGTCAACTACCGGGACAGACCCAGAGGTGAAGCTTTCTTT.

This clonotype showed up just a few times. J is TRBJ2-5 and V is TRBV24-1; D perhaps matches TRBD1 (6 bases). This CDR3 has 13 amino acids. CDR1 and CDR2 (germline): KGHDR, SFDVKD. Deletions cut 4 bases from V and 5 bases from J, with 10 bases between. The CDR3 reads CATSETGGETQYF. DNA for the CDR3: TGTGCCACCAGTGAGACAGGTGGGGAGACCCAGTACTTC.

There are a few counts of this clonotype. The CDR3 loop is CSARDVGGASYNEQFF. In DNA, the CDR3 is TGCAGTGCTAGAGATGTGGGCGGGGCCTCCTACAATGAGCAGTTCTTC. This chain links TRBV20-1 with TRBJ2-1, with D tentatively TRBD2 (6 bases). Deletions cut 0 bases from V and 0 bases from J, with 12 bases between. CDR1 and CDR2 (germline): DFQATT, SNEGSKA (reference sequence). The CDR3 has 16 amino acids.

This chain joins TRBV27 and TRBJ2-7; 7 bases line up with TRBD1. The trim removed 11 bases at V and 2 bases at J, leaving 9 bases unmatched. The CDR3 length is 13 residues. Germline V gene lookup returns CDR1 MNHEY and CDR2 SMNVEV (reference sequence). The CDR3 bases are TGTGCCGCCTCGACAGGGTCAACCTACGAGCAGTACTTC. Its translation: CAASTGSTYEQYF.

The chain couples TRBV4-3 to TRBJ2-7, with TRBD1 matching 9 bases. Germline assignment: CDR1 LGHNA and CDR2 YSLEER. This CDR3 has 14 residues. V gave up 4 bases and J gave up 5 bases; unmatched junction bases: 6. The CDR3 reads CASSPGQGLDEQYF. The CDR3, as DNA: TGCGCCAGCAGCCCGGGACAGGGACTCGACGAGCAGTACTTC.

This clonotype was seen more than once but under ten times. The CDR3 here is CASSLPGHDSGANVLTF. CDR3 in DNA: TGTGCCAGCAGCTTGCCGGGACATGACTCTGGGGCCAACGTCCTGACTTTC. The V gene is TRBV5-6, the J gene TRBJ2-6; D may be TRBD1 (6 bases). Germline V CDR1 and CDR2: SGHDT, YYEEEE. The CDR3 covers 17 residues. Trimming cost V 1 base and J 0 bases, with 11 bases left between them.

The rearrangement uses TRBV13 and TRBJ2-1; D gene unclear. The CDR3 is made up of 15 amino acids. The V end was cut by 2 bases, the J end by 0 bases, with 8 bases between. Germline-derived CDR1 and CDR2 are PRHDT and FYEKMQ (reference sequence). Written as DNA, the CDR3 is TGTGCCAGCAGCTTAAGGCGGAACTCCTACAATGAGCAGTTCTTC. Its protein is CASSLRRNSYNEQFF.

The V gene is TRBV6-5, the J gene TRBJ1-6; no clear D. The V end was cut by 5 bases, the J end by 10 bases, with 9 bases between. Germline V gene lookup returns CDR1 MNHEY and CDR2 SVGAGI. The CDR3 spans 12 residues. Here the CDR3 reads CASSGWKSPLHF. CDR3 coding DNA: TGTGCCAGCAGTGGCTGGAAGTCACCCCTCCACTTT.

V usage is TRBV20-1 and J usage is TRBJ2-1, with 13 bases aligning to TRBD2. The CDR3 runs to 18 residues. Germline V lookup: CDR1 DFQATT, CDR2 SNEGSKA (reference sequence). The V and J ends lost 2 bases and 2 bases, in that order; junction bases with no gene match: 9. CDR3 sequence (DNA): TGCAGTGCTAGAACCCCCGGACTAGCGGGAGCCCCCTACAATGAGCAGTTCTTC. Amino acids: CSARTPGLAGAPYNEQFF.